Listed here are 6 T cell receptor beta chains from one sample, sequenced in a study of T-cell memory formation after mild COVID-19. TCRdb ran MiXCR on the 5' RACE reads and lists one entry per CDR3 protein. The sample holds more than 300,000 distinct CDR3 sequences, approximately 13% seen once. The sequencing sample was made of PBMCs or a T cell subset sorted from them (not recorded which). These receptors all stem from a man aged 18 to 35 who had mild COVID-19 (a few samples of this study predate the infection). Cell type and time point are not known.

This clonotype was recorded a few times. This sequence joins TRBV5-6 and TRBJ2-1; D is uncertain. With 1 base removed from V and 1 base from J, the gap between germline ends came to 6 bases. CDR1 is SGHDT, CDR2 YYEEEE, per germline. CDR3 length equals 14 residues. CDR3 in amino acids: CASSLMTSYNEQFF. The CDR3, as DNA: TGTGCCAGCAGCTTGATGACGTCCTACAATGAGCAGTTCTTC.

The V gene is TRBV25-1, the J gene TRBJ2-5; maybe TRBD1 (6 bases). Germline V CDR1 and CDR2: MGHDK, SYGVNS. Trimming took 3 bases from V and 4 from J, leaving 12 bases between them. This CDR3 has 14 residues. The CDR3 DNA follows: TGTGCCAGCAGTGAGGCAGGGGTGGTAGAGACCCAGTACTTC. Amino acid sequence: CASSEAGVVETQYF.

Ten or more counts support this clonotype. The V and J genes are TRBV7-2 and TRBJ2-3; D possibly corresponds to TRBD1 (5 bases). Germline V lookup: CDR1 SGHTA, CDR2 FQGNSA. There are 12 residues in the CDR3. The V end was cut by 6 bases, the J end by 5 bases, with 9 bases between. The CDR3 loop is CASSPGLDTQYF. CDR3 DNA sequence: TGTGCCAGCAGTCCAGGGCTAGATACGCAGTATTTT.

This chain joins TRBV20-1 and TRBJ2-3, with 10 bases matching TRBD2. The CDR3 spans 15 residues. The V gene end was trimmed by 3 bases and the J gene end by 5 bases; junction bases not matched to a gene: 8. Germline-derived CDR1 and CDR2 are DFQATT and SNEGSKA (reference sequence). CDR3 nucleotides: TGCAGTGCTAGTCCTAGCGGGGGAGGAGGAGATACGCAGTATTTT. Translated, it gives CSASPSGGGGDTQYF.

V usage is TRBV10-3 and J usage is TRBJ2-7; the D gene could be TRBD1 or TRBD2 (6 bases each). The germline V and J ends were trimmed by 3 bases and 3 bases, with 12 bases remaining between them. CDR1 is ENHRY and CDR2 is SYGVKD in the germline V gene. The CDR3 is 14 residues long. The CDR3 sequence: CAISDKGGGYEQYF. As DNA, the CDR3 is TGTGCCATCAGTGACAAAGGAGGGGGCTACGAGCAGTACTTC.

This clonotype was observed a handful of times. The chain employs TRBV4-1 and TRBJ2-7; a possible D gene is TRBD2 (5 bases). V was clipped by 5 bases and J by 2 bases, with 13 bases between them. The CDR3 has 14 residues. The germline CDR1 and CDR2 sequences are MGHRA and YSYEKL. CDR3 loop: CASSYRDGTYEQYF. The CDR3 DNA sequence: TGCGCCAGCAGCTATCGGGATGGCACCTACGAGCAGTACTTC.